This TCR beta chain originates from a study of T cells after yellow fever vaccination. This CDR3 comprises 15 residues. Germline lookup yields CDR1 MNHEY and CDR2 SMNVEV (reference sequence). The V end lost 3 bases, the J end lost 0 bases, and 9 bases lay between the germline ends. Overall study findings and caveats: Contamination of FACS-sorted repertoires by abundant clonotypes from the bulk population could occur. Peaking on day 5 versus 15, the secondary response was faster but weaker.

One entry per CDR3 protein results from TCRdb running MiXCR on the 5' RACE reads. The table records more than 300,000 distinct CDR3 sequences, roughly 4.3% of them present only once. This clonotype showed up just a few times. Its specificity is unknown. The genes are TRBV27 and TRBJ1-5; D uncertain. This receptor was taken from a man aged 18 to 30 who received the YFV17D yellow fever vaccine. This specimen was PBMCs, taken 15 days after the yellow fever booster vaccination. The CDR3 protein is CASSLIENSNQPQHF. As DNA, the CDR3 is TGTGCCAGCAGTTTGATAGAGAATAGCAATCAGCCCCAGCATTTT.